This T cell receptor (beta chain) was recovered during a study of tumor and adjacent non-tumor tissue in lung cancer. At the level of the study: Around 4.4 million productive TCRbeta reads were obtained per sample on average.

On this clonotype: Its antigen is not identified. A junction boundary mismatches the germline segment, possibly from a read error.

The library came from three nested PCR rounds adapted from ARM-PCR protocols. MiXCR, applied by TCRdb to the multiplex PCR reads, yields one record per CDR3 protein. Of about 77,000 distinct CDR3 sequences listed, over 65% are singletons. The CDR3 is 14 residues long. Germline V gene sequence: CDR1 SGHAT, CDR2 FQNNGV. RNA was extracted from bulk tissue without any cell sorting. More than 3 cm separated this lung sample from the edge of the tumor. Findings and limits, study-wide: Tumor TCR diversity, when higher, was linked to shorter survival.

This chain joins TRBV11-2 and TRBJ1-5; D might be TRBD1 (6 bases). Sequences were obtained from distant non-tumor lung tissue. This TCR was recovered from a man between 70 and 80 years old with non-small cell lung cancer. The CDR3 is CASRLDGGWYPQHF. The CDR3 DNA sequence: TGTGCCAGCAGATTAGACGGGGGCTGGTATCCCCAGCATTTT.